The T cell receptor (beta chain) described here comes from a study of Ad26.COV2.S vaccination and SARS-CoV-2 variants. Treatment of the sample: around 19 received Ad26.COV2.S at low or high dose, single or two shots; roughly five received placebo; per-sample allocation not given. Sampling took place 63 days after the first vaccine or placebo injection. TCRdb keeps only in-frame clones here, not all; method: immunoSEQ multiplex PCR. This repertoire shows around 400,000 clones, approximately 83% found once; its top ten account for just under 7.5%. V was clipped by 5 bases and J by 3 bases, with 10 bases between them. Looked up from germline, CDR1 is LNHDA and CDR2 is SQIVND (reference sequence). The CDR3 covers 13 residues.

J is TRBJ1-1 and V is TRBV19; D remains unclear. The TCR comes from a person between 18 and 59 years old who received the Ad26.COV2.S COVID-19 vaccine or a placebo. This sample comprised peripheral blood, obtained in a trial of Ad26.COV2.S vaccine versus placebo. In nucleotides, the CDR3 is TGTGCCAGTAGTCCCTCGGGGTACACTGAAGCTTTCTTT. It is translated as CASSPSGYTEAFF.